This TCR beta chain was retrieved from a study of CD8+CD57+ T cells in acquired aplastic anemia. Germline loops: CDR1 SGHTA, CDR2 FQGNSA. The CDR3 spans 14 residues. Trimming took 6 bases from V and 7 from J, leaving 15 bases between them. Investigators profiled TCR beta VDJ and CDR3 from genomic DNA template. TCRdb redid the calling of the reads with MiXCR, one entry per CDR3 protein. The table has 400,000 to 450,000 distinct CDR3 sequences, 65% to 80% seen once. The TCR comes from a human donor in good health, serving as a control. The chain links TRBV7-2 to TRBJ2-2; D possibly corresponds to TRBD2 (5 bases). Sequencing was carried out using sorted CD4+, CD8+, or CD8+CD57+ T cells (not recorded which) from PBMCs. The CDR3 is CASRRDPGNGELFF. The CDR3 DNA follows: TGTGCCAGCAGAAGAGATCCGGGGAACGGGGAGCTGTTTTTT.